This T cell receptor (beta chain) came from a study of blood T cell repertoires in COVID-19. This table comes from immunoSEQ multiplex PCR, and its TCRdb copy is limited to in-frame clones, with some not included. The sample has 250,000 to 350,000 clones, roughly 85% seen once. As to this clone: An end of the junction differs from the germline gene, which may be a read error.

This clonotype originated in a woman younger than 45 who had recovered from COVID-19. Sequencing used PBMCs or T cells enriched from blood (not recorded which).

The chain's CDR3 is CASSLAQYGYTF. The CDR3 nucleotides are TGTGCCAGCAGTCTAGCCCAATATGGCTACACCTTC. This chain uses TRBV12-3 or TRBV12-4 with TRBJ1-2; no firm D call. CDR3 length: 12 amino acids.